This T cell receptor beta chain was identified in a study of technical replicates of blood from a handful of donors. V was shortened by 0 bases and J by 5 bases, with 10 bases between the two germline ends. The CDR3 has 14 residues. CDR1 is MGHRA, CDR2 YSYEKL, per germline. Some clones are missing from TCRdb's copy, which holds only in-frame ones; the method was immunoSEQ multiplex PCR. The table lists about 66,000 clones, 70% to 90% of them singletons, with 4.6% in the top ten. The sample was PBMCs. The sequence was collected from a human donor in good health. Some clones in this sample may be carry-over from other donors' samples. The rearrangement joins TRBV4-1 to TRBJ1-1; D not certain. The CDR3 nucleotides read TGCGCCAGCAGCCAAGATGGACTAAAAACTGAAGCTTTCTTT. This gives the protein CASSQDGLKTEAFF.